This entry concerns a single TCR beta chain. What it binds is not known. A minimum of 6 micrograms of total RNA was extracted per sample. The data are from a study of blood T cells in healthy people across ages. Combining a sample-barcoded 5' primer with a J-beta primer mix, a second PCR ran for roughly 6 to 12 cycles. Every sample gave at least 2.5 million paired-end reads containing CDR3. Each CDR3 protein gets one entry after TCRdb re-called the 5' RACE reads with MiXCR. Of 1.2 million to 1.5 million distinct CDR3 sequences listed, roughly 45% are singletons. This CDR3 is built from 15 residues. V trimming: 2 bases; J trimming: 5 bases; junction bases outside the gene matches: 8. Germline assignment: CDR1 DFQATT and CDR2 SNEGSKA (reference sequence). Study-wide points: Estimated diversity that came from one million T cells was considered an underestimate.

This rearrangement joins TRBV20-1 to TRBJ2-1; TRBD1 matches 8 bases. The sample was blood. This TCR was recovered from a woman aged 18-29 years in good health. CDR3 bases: TGCAGTGCTAGAACCAGGACAGGGTTCAACAATGAGCAGTTCTTC. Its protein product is CSARTRTGFNNEQFF.